These 20 T cell receptor beta chains came from one sample sequenced in a study of OX40 agonist ivuxolimab in advanced cancers. Assay: immunoSEQ multiplex PCR; the TCRdb copy retains only in-frame clones and omits some. The table has tens of thousands of clones, 65% to 85% seen once. The input for sequencing was CD4+ or CD8+ T cells sorted from blood, taken in a trial of the OX40 agonist ivuxolimab. The source of these receptors is an adult with an advanced solid tumor such as melanoma, head and neck, liver or kidney cancer.

In this sample, this clone is medium-sized. V is TRBV5-6 and J is TRBJ1-3; TRBD1 is a possible D gene (5 bases). The germline V and J ends were trimmed by 5 bases and 2 bases, with 14 bases remaining between them. Germline CDR1 reads SGHDT; CDR2 reads YYEEEE. This CDR3 has 15 residues. For the CDR3, the DNA is TGTGCCAGCAGTTTCATCCAGGGAACTGGAAACACCATATATTTT. This sequence encodes CASSFIQGTGNTIYF.

The V call is TRBV7-2, the J call TRBJ1-2, with D uncertain. This CDR3 has 13 residues. Germline values: CDR1 SGHTA, CDR2 FQGNSA. The V end lost 3 bases, the J end lost 3 bases, and 8 bases lay between the germline ends. CDR3 protein: CASSFDTYYGYTF. For the CDR3, the DNA is TGTGCCAGCAGCTTCGACACTTACTATGGCTACACCTTC.

A word on this clone: An end of the junction does not agree with germline; a read error may underlie this. The CDR3 here is CASSLGQIRTQYF. The CDR3 nucleotides read TGTGCCAGCAGCCTAGGACAGATAAGGACCCAGTACTTC. V gene TRBV13 combines with J gene TRBJ2-5, with D perhaps matching TRBD1 (6 bases). CDR1 and CDR2 from the germline V gene are PRHDT and FYEKMQ (reference sequence). The CDR3 sequence is 13 residues long.

The DNA of the CDR3 is TGTGCCAGCAGCCGCGGGTCGGGACTAGACAAAGAGACCCAGTACTTC. It translates to CASSRGSGLDKETQYF. The chain has TRBV7-7 and TRBJ2-5; TRBD2 matches at 8 bases. The V gene's germline CDR1 is SSHAT and CDR2 FNYEAQ (reference sequence). V gave up 5 bases and J gave up 3 bases; unmatched junction bases: 11. The CDR3 is 16 amino acids. Full variable domain (rest looked up from reference TRBV7-7 and TRBJ2-5): GAGVSQSPRYKVTKRGQDVTLRCDPISSHATLYWYQQALGQGPEFLTYFNYEAQPDKSGLPSDRFSAERPEGSISTLTIQRTEQRDSAMYRCASSRGSGLDKETQYFGPGTRLLVL.

The genes are TRBV28 and TRBJ1-2; D unclear. Per the germline V gene, CDR1 is MDHEN and CDR2 is SYDVKM. The CDR3 sequence is 14 residues long. Trimming removed 6 bases at V and 8 bases at J, with 19 bases between. DNA for the CDR3: TGTGCCAGCAGGACGGGGTCCTGGGTTGAGGGCTACACCTTC. Its protein product is CASRTGSWVEGYTF.

This sequence joins TRBV12-5 and TRBJ2-7; 9 bases align to TRBD1. The CDR3 loop spans 17 amino acids. Losses at the gene ends were 9 bases for V and 2 bases for J; bases not matched to a gene: 17. Germline values: CDR1 LGHNT, CDR2 FRNRAP. The CDR3 protein is CARSPGQGFDGPYEQYF. The CDR3 DNA is TGTGCTAGATCGCCGGGACAGGGTTTTGACGGCCCCTACGAGCAGTACTTC.

The chain links TRBV19 to TRBJ2-3; TRBD2 aligns across 12 bases. The germline gives CDR1 LNHDA, CDR2 SQIVND (reference sequence). Unmatched junction bases numbered 7, after V lost 5 bases and J lost 4 bases. The CDR3 is 16 residues long. CDR3 protein: CASSPWLAGGPDTQYF. The DNA for the CDR3 is TGTGCCAGTAGTCCCTGGCTAGCGGGAGGGCCAGATACGCAGTATTTT.

The rearrangement joins TRBV29-1 to TRBJ1-2; tentatively, D is TRBD1 (5 bases). Germline assignment: CDR1 SQVTM and CDR2 ANQGSEA. The CDR3 extends over 11 amino acids. Trimming took off 4 bases at V and 6 bases at J, with 9 bases between the two ends. Here the CDR3 DNA reads TGCAGCGTTGGACTCAGGGATGGCTACACCTTC. It translates to CSVGLRDGYTF.

The rearrangement joins TRBV6-6 to TRBJ2-5; 9 bases are a match to TRBD2. J lost 5 bases, V lost 10 bases, and 14 bases had no gene match. Germline lookup yields CDR1 MNHNY and CDR2 SVGAGI (reference sequence). There are 15 residues in the CDR3. This CDR3 reads CATSGIAGAPETQYF. The CDR3 bases are TGTGCCACTTCCGGGATAGCGGGAGCCCCCGAGACCCAGTACTTC.

The rearrangement joins TRBV7-9 to TRBJ2-1; D is undetermined. V dropped 1 base and J dropped 9 bases, with 10 bases sitting between them. The germline CDR1 and CDR2 sequences are SEHNR and FQNEAQ (reference sequence). The CDR3 contains 13 residues. In DNA, the CDR3 is TGTGCCAGCAGCTTAGAATATGAAAGTGAGCAGTTCTTC. This sequence encodes CASSLEYESEQFF.

This chain links TRBV5-1 with TRBJ2-7; D gene unclear. CDR1 is SGHRS and CDR2 is YFSETQ in the germline V gene. This CDR3 comprises 11 residues. Trimming shortened V by 1 base and J by 6 bases, and 5 bases separated the two germline ends. CDR3 DNA sequence: TGCGCCAGCAGCTTGACGGGCGAGCAGTACTTC. It codes for CASSLTGEQYF.

The gene calls are TRBV30 and TRBJ1-1; D possibly corresponds to TRBD1 (5 bases). This CDR3 spans 15 amino acids. V lost 0 bases to trimming and J lost 3 bases, with 14 bases between them. The V gene's germline CDR1 is GTSNPN and CDR2 SVGIG (reference sequence). The CDR3 DNA reads as TGTGCCTGGAGTGTACTAGCAGGGTGGGACACTGAAGCTTTCTTT. Protein product: CAWSVLAGWDTEAFF.

This clone was seen a handful of times. The CDR3 DNA follows: TGTGCCAGCAGTTACCGGACAGGGAGCGGCGAGCAGTACTTC. It encodes CASSYRTGSGEQYF. The chain uses TRBV6-5 and TRBJ2-7, with 8 nucleotides matching TRBD1. V was pared by 2 bases and J by 6 bases, with 6 bases of the junction left unmatched. The germline V gene encodes CDR1 MNHEY and CDR2 SVGAGI. This CDR3 is 14 amino acids long.

The V call is TRBV10-3, the J call TRBJ1-2; TRBD1 matches 7 bases. Germline V gene lookup returns CDR1 ENHRY and CDR2 SYGVKD. This CDR3 has 15 amino acids. Trimming at V came to 5 bases and at J to 2 bases, leaving 8 bases not matched to a gene. This CDR3 is CAISSDRVGNYGYTF. CDR3 bases: TGTGCCATCAGTTCCGACAGGGTAGGAAACTATGGCTACACCTTC.

This chain connects TRBV10-2 to TRBJ2-2, with a tentative D call TRBD2 (8 bases). Germline loops: CDR1 WSHSY, CDR2 SAAADI. The CDR3 totals 16 residues. V shed 7 bases and J shed 5 bases, with 20 bases lying between them. CDR3 sequence reads: CASKELAARGTGELFF. The CDR3 DNA follows: TGCGCCAGCAAGGAACTAGCGGCCAGGGGGACCGGGGAGCTGTTTTTT.

V gene TRBV4-2 combines with J gene TRBJ1-2; 8 nucleotides align to TRBD1. In germline, CDR1 is LGHNA, CDR2 YNFKEQ. V gave up 0 bases and J gave up 8 bases; unmatched junction bases: 5. This CDR3 spans 14 amino acids. Written as DNA, the CDR3 is TGTGCCAGCAGCCAAGACCCACAGGGGGGGGGCTACACCTTC. Residues: CASSQDPQGGGYTF.

The rearrangement links TRBV18 to TRBJ2-5; D unclear. V was shortened by 3 bases and J by 5 bases, with 7 bases between the two germline ends. Germline V gene sequence: CDR1 KGHSH, CDR2 LQKENI. The CDR3 is 12 amino acids. This CDR3 reads CASSPSVETQYF. The CDR3 DNA sequence: TGTGCCAGCTCACCCTCTGTGGAGACCCAGTACTTC.

The V and J genes are TRBV7-7 and TRBJ2-7; 9 nucleotides align to TRBD1. With 5 bases clipped from V and 3 bases from J, the junction kept 2 bases outside the gene matches. CDR3 length: 13 amino acids. The germline V gene has CDR1 SSHAT and CDR2 FNYEAQ (reference sequence). CDR3 region: CASSPGQGYEQYF. In DNA, the CDR3 is TGTGCCAGCAGCCCGGGACAGGGCTACGAGCAGTACTTC.

This sequence joins TRBV27 and TRBJ2-7, with 10 bases fitting TRBD2. V dropped 5 bases and J dropped 2; count of bases not matched to a gene: 12. CDR1 is MNHEY and CDR2 is SMNVEV in the germline V gene (reference sequence). The CDR3 loop spans 17 amino acids. The CDR3 protein is CASSPYQTSGPAYEQYF. As DNA, the CDR3 is TGTGCCAGCAGTCCCTACCAGACTAGCGGGCCAGCCTACGAGCAGTACTTC.

This chain uses TRBV11-2 with TRBJ2-7, with TRBD2 matching over 16 bases. The CDR3 has 15 amino acids. After removal of 4 bases from V and 9 bases from J, the junction contained 6 bases not matched to a gene. The germline V gene encodes CDR1 SGHAT and CDR2 FQNNGV. The DNA for the CDR3 is TGTGCCAGCAGCTACGGGACTAGCGGGAGGGCTGTGCAGTACTTC. This codes for CASSYGTSGRAVQYF.